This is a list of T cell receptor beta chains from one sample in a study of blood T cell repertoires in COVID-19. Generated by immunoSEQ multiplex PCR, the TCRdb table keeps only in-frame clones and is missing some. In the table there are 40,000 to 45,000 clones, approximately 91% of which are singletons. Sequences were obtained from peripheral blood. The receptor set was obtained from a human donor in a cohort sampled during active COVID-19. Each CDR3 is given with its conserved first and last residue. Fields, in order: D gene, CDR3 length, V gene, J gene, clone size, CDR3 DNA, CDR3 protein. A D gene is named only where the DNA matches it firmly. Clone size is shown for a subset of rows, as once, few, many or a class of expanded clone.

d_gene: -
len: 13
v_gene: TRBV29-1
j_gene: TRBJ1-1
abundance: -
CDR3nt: TGCAGCACCCGAGGGACATCGGGCACTGAAGCTTTCTTT
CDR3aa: CSTRGTSGTEAFF

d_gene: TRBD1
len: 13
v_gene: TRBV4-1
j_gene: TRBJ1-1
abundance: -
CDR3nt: TGCGCCAGCAGCCAAAGACAGGGGGCTGAAGCTTTCTTT
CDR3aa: CASSQRQGAEAFF

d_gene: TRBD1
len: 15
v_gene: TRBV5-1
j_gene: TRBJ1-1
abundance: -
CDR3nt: TGCGCCAGCAGCCCCCGACAGGGGGCGAACACTGAAGCTTTCTTT
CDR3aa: CASSPRQGANTEAFF

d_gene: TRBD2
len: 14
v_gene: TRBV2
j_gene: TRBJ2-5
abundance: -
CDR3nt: TGTGCCAGCAATGAGCGGGGGGGGCAAGAGACCCAGTACTTC
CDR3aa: CASNERGGQETQYF

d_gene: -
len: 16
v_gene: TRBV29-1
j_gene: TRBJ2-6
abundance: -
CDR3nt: TGCAGCGTTGAAAGGGACACTGACTCTGGGGCCAACGTCCTGACTTTC
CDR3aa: CSVERDTDSGANVLTF

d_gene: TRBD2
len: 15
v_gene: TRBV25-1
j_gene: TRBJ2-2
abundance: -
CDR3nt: TGTGCCAGCAGTGGCTTAGGGAGGGATAACGGGGAGCTGTTTTTT
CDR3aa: CASSGLGRDNGELFF

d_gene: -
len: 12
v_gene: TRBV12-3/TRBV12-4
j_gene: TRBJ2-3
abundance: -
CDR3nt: TGTGCCAGCAGCGGGGGAGTAGATACGCAGTATTTT
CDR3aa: CASSGGVDTQYF

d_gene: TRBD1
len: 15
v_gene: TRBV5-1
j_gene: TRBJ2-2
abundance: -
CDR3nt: TGCGCCAGCAGCTTGGACAGGGGGACGGCCGGGGAGCTGTTTTTT
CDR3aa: CASSLDRGTAGELFF

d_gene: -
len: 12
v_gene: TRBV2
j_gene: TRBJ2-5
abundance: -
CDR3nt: TGTGCCAGCAGTGAAGCGCGAGGCCACCAGTACTTC
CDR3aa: CASSEARGHQYF

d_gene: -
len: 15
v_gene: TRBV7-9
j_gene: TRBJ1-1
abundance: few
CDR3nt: TGTGCCAGCAGCTCCCCCATGGGGGCGAACACTGAAGCTTTCTTT
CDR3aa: CASSSPMGANTEAFF

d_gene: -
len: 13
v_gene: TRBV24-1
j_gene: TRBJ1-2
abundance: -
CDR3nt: TGTGCCACCAGTGATTTGGGGCAACTTGGCTACACCTTC
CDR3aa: CATSDLGQLGYTF

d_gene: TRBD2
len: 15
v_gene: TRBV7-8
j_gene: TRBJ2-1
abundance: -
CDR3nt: TGTGCCAGCAGCTTATCTAGCGGGGGGGGTAATGAGCAGTTCTTC
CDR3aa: CASSLSSGGGNEQFF

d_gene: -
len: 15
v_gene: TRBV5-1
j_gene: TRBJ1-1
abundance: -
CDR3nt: TGCGCCAGCAGCTTGGAGGCGGTTCAGAACACTGAAGCTTTCTTT
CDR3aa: CASSLEAVQNTEAFF

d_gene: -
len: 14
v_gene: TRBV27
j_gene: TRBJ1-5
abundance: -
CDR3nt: TGTGCCAGCAGTTTATTGGGGGCAGGTCAGCCCCAGCATTTT
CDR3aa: CASSLLGAGQPQHF

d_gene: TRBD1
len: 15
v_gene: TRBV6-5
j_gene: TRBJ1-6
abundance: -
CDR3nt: TGTGCCAGCAGTTCTGGGACAGGCGGTAATTCACCCCTCCACTTT
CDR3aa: CASSSGTGGNSPLHF

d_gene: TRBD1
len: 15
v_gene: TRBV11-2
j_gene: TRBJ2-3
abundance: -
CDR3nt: TGTGCCAGCAGCCCTGGGACAGGGGTAGCAGATACGCAGTATTTT
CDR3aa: CASSPGTGVADTQYF

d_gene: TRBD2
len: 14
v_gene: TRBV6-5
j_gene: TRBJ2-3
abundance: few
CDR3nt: TGTGCCACCAGGACTAGCACTAGCACAGATACGCAGTATTTT
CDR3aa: CATRTSTSTDTQYF

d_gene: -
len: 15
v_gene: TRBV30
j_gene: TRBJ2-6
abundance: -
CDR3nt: TGTGCCTGGAGTGTACGGGGGTCTGGGGCCAACGTCCTGACTTTC
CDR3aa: CAWSVRGSGANVLTF

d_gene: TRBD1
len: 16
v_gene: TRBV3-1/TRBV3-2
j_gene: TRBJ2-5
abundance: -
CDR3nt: TGTGCCAGCAGTCGACAGGGGGGGTCCCACCAAGAGACCCAGTACTTC
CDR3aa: CASSRQGGSHQETQYF

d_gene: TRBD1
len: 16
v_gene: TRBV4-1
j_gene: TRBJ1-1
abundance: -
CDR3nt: TGCGCCAGCAGCCAAGATGAAGGGGGACAGGCCTGGTGGGCTTTCTTT
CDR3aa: CASSQDEGGQAWWAFF

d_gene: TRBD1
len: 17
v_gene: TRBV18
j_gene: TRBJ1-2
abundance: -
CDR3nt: TGTGCCAGCTCACCACAGTTTGGACAGGGACTTGACTATGGCTACACCTTC
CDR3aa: CASSPQFGQGLDYGYTF

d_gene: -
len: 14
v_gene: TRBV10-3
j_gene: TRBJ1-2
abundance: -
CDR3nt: TGTGCCATCAGTGAGTCGGGAGGGTCGAATGGCTACACCTTC
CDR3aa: CAISESGGSNGYTF

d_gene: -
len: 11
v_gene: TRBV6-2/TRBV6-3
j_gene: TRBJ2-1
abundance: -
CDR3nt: TGTGCCAGCAGTGCACTTAATGAGCAGTTCTTC
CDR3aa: CASSALNEQFF

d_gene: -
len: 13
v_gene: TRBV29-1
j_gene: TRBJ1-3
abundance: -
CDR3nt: TGCAGCGTTGACCCTGGACAGGGAAACACCATATATTTT
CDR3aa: CSVDPGQGNTIYF

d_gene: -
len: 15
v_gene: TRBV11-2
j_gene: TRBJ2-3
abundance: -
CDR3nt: TGTGCCAGCGACCGCGGCCAAGGTGTCACAGATACGCAGTATTTT
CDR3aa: CASDRGQGVTDTQYF

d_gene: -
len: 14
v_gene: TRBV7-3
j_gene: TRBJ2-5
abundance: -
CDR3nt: TGTGCCAGCAGCTTAACGGGGGGGCTAGAGACCCAGTACTTC
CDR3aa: CASSLTGGLETQYF

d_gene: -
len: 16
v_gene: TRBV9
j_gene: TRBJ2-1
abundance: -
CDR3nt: TGTGCCAGCAGCGTAGATAGCCCCAGCTCCTACAATGAGCAGTTCTTC
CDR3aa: CASSVDSPSSYNEQFF

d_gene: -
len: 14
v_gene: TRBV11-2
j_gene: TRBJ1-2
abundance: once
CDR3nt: TGTGCCAGCAGCTTAGATCAAGGGGTGAGAGGCTACACCTTC
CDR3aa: CASSLDQGVRGYTF

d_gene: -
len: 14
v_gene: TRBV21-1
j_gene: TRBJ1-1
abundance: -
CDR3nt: TGTGCCAGCAGTCTCGGGGTCACGAACACTGAAGCTTTCTTT
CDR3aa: CASSLGVTNTEAFF

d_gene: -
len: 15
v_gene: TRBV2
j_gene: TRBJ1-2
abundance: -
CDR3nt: TGTGCCAGCAGTGAAAGGTCTGGAGCTAACTATGGCTACACCTTC
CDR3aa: CASSERSGANYGYTF

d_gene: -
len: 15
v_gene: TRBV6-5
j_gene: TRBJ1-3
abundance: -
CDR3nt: TGTGCCGGCCGCTCGGGAGCAGACTCTGGAAACACCATATATTTT
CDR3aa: CAGRSGADSGNTIYF